The T cell receptor (beta chain) described here comes from a study of cytomegalovirus exposure and HLA in healthy donors. Study context: Later, an analysis reported that the 130 or so validation repertoires had used the same platform as the approximately 690 first-cohort repertoires.

TCRdb's copy holds only in-frame clones and misses some; the assay was immunoSEQ multiplex PCR. The sample records 250,000 or so clones, 90% being singletons. Details on this clone: The antigen is undetermined.

Overall study findings and caveats: TCR clusters originating in the first cohort tended to co-occur in the roughly 110 validation repertoires, according to a later analysis. There were approximately 150 TCR beta chains listed as cytomegalovirus-associated.

The CDR3 consists of 14 residues. The germline V gene has CDR1 MNHEY and CDR2 SVGAGI. V was pared by 2 bases and J by 6 bases, with 6 bases of the junction left unmatched. The sequence came from a woman in her late teens or twenties in good health and CMV-seronegative. Sequencing input: PBMCs. The rearrangement uses TRBV6-5 and TRBJ1-2; TRBD1 matches 7 bases. CDR3 sequence: CASSYRDSANGYTF. In DNA form, the CDR3 reads TGTGCCAGCAGTTACCGGGACAGCGCAAATGGCTACACCTTC.